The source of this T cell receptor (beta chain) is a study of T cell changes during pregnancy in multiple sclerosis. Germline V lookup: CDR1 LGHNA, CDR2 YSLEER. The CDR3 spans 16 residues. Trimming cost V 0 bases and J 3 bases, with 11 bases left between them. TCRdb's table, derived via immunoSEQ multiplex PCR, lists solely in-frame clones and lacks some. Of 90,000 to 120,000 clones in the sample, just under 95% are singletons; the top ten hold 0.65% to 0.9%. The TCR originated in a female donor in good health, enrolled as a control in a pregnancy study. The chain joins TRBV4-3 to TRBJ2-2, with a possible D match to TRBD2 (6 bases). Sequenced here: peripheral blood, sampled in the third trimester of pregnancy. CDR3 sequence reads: CASSQDRSGYTGELFF. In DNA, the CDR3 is TGCGCCAGCAGCCAAGATCGAAGCGGGTACACCGGGGAGCTGTTTTTT.